The 31 T cell receptor delta chains below were found in one sample sequenced in a study of gamma-delta chains in newborns, infants, children. TCRdb reprocessed the reads using CATT. The sample has 9,000 to 9,500 delta-chain clones, approximately 22% seen once; the top ten hold approximately 4.8%. Specimen: blood. The receptors derive from a child who was a newborn, infant or young child, either healthy, febrile or measles-vaccinated (not recorded which).

In this sample, this clone is medium-sized. This sequence joins TRDV2 and TRDJ1; D might be TRDD3 (6 bases). CDR3 size: 16 residues. The germline V gene has CDR1 GEAIGNYY and CDR2 EKD. V was trimmed by 0 bases and J by 3 bases, leaving 16 bases between them. The CDR3 reads CACDTVVRIHSDKLIF. CDR3 nucleotide sequence: TGTGCCTGTGACACCGTTGTCCGGATACATTCCGATAAACTCATCTTT.

For this clone: A read error may produce the germline difference seen at one junction end. The sample carries other DNA sequences with the same CDR3. CDR3 residues: CALGRTAGGRLLTAQLFF. In DNA, the CDR3 is TGTGCTCTTGGCCGAACTGCTGGGGGTCGCCTTTTGACAGCACAGCTCTTCTTT. The chain employs TRDV1 and TRDJ2, with 7 positions matching TRDD3. Per the germline V gene, CDR1 is TSWWSYY and CDR2 is QGS. The CDR3 loop spans 18 amino acids.

Only a few counts were recorded for this clone. Other DNA sequences in the sample encode the same CDR3. The genes are TRDV2 and TRDJ1; 13 bases align to TRDD3. This CDR3 contains 16 residues. The junction had 10 bases not matched to a gene; V was cut back by 3 bases and J by 7 bases. Germline CDR1 and CDR2: GEAIGNYY and EKD. The CDR3 is CACDPVTGGYEGKLIF. CDR3 DNA sequence: TGTGCCTGTGACCCCGTTACTGGGGGATACGAAGGTAAACTCATCTTT.

A remark on this clone: Compared with germline, one end of the junction differs, possibly owing to a read error. This specimen includes other DNA sequences encoding the same CDR3. The chain combines TRDV2 with TRDJ1, with a possible D match to TRDD3 (6 bases). Per germline, CDR1 GEAIGNYY and CDR2 EKD. CDR3 size: 14 residues. As DNA, the CDR3 is TGTGCCTGTGACCTGGGGAAGTACACTGATAAACTCATCTTT. Amino acid sequence: CACDLGKYTDKLIF.

In this sample, this clone turned up a few times. It may be a read error: a sequence one base away is much more abundant. CDR3 region: CACDTLSTGGQYTDKLTF. DNA of the CDR3: TGTGCCTGTGACACTTTATCTACTGGGGGACAGTACACCGATAAACTCACCTTT. The V call is TRDV2, the J call TRDJ1, with 9 bases aligning to TRDD3. The CDR3 contains 18 residues. Germline lookup yields CDR1 GEAIGNYY and CDR2 EKD.

This clone was detected only once. The junction and the germline gene differ at one end; a read error may be behind it. V usage is TRDV1 and J usage is TRDJ2; 11 nucleotides line up with TRDD3. The CDR3 is made up of 19 amino acids. Germline-derived CDR1 and CDR2 are TSWWSYY and QGS. This CDR3 reads CAPGTQGPVDWGITAQIFF. CDR3 bases: TGTGCTCCTGGGACCCAAGGGCCCGTTGACTGGGGGATAACGGCACAAATCTTCTTT.

The gene calls are TRDV2 and TRDJ3; 11 bases agree with TRDD3. Looked up from germline, CDR1 is GEAIGNYY and CDR2 is EKD. CDR3 length equals 19 residues. V trimming: 1 base; J trimming: 2 bases; junction bases outside the gene matches: 6. CDR3 in DNA: TGTGCCTGTGACACACTCCTGGGGGATACCCCCTGGGACACCCGACAGATGTTTTTC. As protein: CACDTLLGDTPWDTRQMFF.

This clone has only a few counts. This sequence joins TRDV2 and TRDJ1; perhaps TRDD3 as D (6 bases). The length of the CDR3 is 18 residues. V lost 0 bases and J lost 1, with 20 bases in between. From germline, CDR1 is GEAIGNYY and CDR2 EKD. CDR3 residues: CACDTASTGKKLTDKLIF. CDR3 in DNA: TGTGCCTGTGACACCGCAAGTACTGGGAAAAAACTCACCGATAAACTCATCTTT.

This clone came up a few times. The rearrangement uses TRDV2 and TRDJ1; 10 positions match TRDD3. The V gene's germline CDR1 is GEAIGNYY and CDR2 EKD. Unmatched junction bases numbered 6, after V lost 3 bases and J lost 0 bases. The CDR3 extends over 16 amino acids. CDR3 coding DNA: TGTGCCTGTGACTACATAACTGGGGGATACACCGATAAACTCATCTTT. Protein product: CACDYITGGYTDKLIF.

The rearrangement uses TRDV2 and TRDJ1, with D tentatively TRDD2 (5 bases). The CDR3 is 19 amino acids. The V end was cut by 0 bases, the J end by 0 bases, with 22 bases between. Germline V lookup: CDR1 GEAIGNYY, CDR2 EKD. CDR3 region: CACDTAFSYSLNNTDKLIF. CDR3 nucleotide sequence: TGTGCCTGTGACACCGCCTTCTCATACTCCCTTAACAACACCGATAAACTCATCTTT.

This clone was counted only a few times. This chain uses TRDV2 with TRDJ3, with 13 bases aligning to TRDD3. The CDR3 contains 19 residues. Germline V CDR1 and CDR2: GEAIGNYY, EKD. The ends lost 3 bases at V and 2 bases at J; junction bases unmatched: 6. The chain's CDR3 is CACDSLLGDTAWDTRQMFF. The CDR3 DNA reads as TGTGCCTGTGACTCCTTACTGGGGGATACGGCCTGGGACACCCGACAGATGTTTTTC.

This clone showed up just a few times. The chain is built from TRDV2 and TRDJ3; 11 positions match TRDD3. From germline, CDR1 is GEAIGNYY and CDR2 EKD. Trimming removed 2 bases from V and 1 base from J; junction bases left unmatched: 3. The CDR3 runs 18 residues. CDR3 region: CACDITGGYSWDTRQMFF. DNA of the CDR3: TGTGCCTGTGACATTACTGGGGGATATTCCTGGGACACCCGACAGATGTTTTTC.

V usage is TRDV2 and J usage is TRDJ1; the match to TRDD3 covers 9 bases. Losses at the gene ends were 0 bases for V and 2 bases for J; bases not matched to a gene: 18. The CDR3 has 20 residues. Germline V lookup: CDR1 GEAIGNYY, CDR2 EKD. CDR3 residues: CACDTVLTGGDGRDTDKLIF. The CDR3 region has the DNA TGTGCCTGTGACACCGTCCTTACTGGGGGAGACGGGAGGGATACCGATAAACTCATCTTT.

A word on this clone: A much larger clone differs from this one at a single base, so this may be a read error. This chain uses TRDV2 with TRDJ1; 7 positions agree with TRDD3. The V gene's germline CDR1 is GEAIGNYY and CDR2 EKD. The CDR3 sequence is 16 residues long. The V segment lost 0 bases and the J segment 3 bases; nucleotides outside the gene matches: 9. The CDR3 reads CACDTLGGINADKLIF. CDR3 coding DNA: TGTGCCTGTGACACCCTTGGGGGAATTAACGCCGATAAACTCATCTTT.

This clone was observed a handful of times. This sequence joins TRDV1 and TRDJ1, with 8 positions matching TRDD3. There are 20 residues in the CDR3. Germline lookup yields CDR1 TSWWSYY and CDR2 QGS. The trim removed 0 bases at V and 10 bases at J, leaving 25 bases unmatched. The CDR3 loop reads CALGELHTPFPPLGIHGLIF. The CDR3, as DNA: TGTGCTCTTGGGGAACTCCATACTCCCTTTCCTCCCCTGGGGATACATGGACTCATCTTT.

In its sample, this clone was seen a few times. DNA of the CDR3: TGTGCCTGTGACACCTTACTAACACTTTTGGGGGAAACGTACACCGATAAACTCATCTTT. Translating gives CACDTLLTLLGETYTDKLIF. This sequence joins TRDV2 and TRDJ1, with 7 bases matching TRDD3. V trimming: 0 bases; J trimming: 0 bases; junction bases outside the gene matches: 18. Germline assignment: CDR1 GEAIGNYY and CDR2 EKD. The CDR3 loop spans 20 amino acids.

This clone was seen a few times. V and J are TRDV2 and TRDJ1; TRDD3 matches 13 bases. This CDR3 spans 19 amino acids. CDR1 is GEAIGNYY and CDR2 is EKD in the germline V gene. V shed 0 bases, J shed 0 bases, and the junction held 9 bases outside the gene matches. CDR3 DNA: TGTGCCTGTGACACCGCGACTGGGGGATACGCGAAGTACACCGATAAACTCATCTTT. Translating it yields CACDTATGGYAKYTDKLIF.

A few counts support this clone. The gene calls are TRDV2 and TRDJ1, with D possibly being TRDD3 (5 bases). The CDR3 runs 17 residues. The V gene lost 0 bases and the J gene lost 3 bases, with 19 bases spanning the gap. Looked up from germline, CDR1 is GEAIGNYY and CDR2 is EKD. The CDR3 is CACDTVSCSGEPDKLIF. The CDR3 region has the DNA TGTGCCTGTGACACCGTGTCTTGTAGTGGGGAACCCGATAAACTCATCTTT.

This clone was counted a few times. The chain couples TRDV2 to TRDJ1; 8 bases align to TRDD3. J gave up 0 bases and V 0 bases, and 14 bases lay outside the gene matches. This CDR3 has 19 residues. Germline CDR1 GEAIGNYY, CDR2 EKD. The CDR3 here is CACDTVWGTKPRYTDKLIF. CDR3 nucleotide sequence: TGTGCCTGTGACACCGTCTGGGGGACCAAGCCCAGGTACACCGATAAACTCATCTTT.

Concerning this clone: Germline and junction disagree at one end, which may indicate a read error. The chain couples TRDV2 to TRDJ1, with TRDD3 identical over 8 bases. CDR1 GEAIGNYY and CDR2 EKD come from the germline V gene. This CDR3 comprises 19 residues. This CDR3 reads CACDSGRWGKTIATDKIIF. CDR3 nucleotides: TGTGCCTGTGACAGCGGGCGCTGGGGGAAGACGATAGCCACCGATAAAATCATCTTT.

In regard to this clone: A much larger clone lies one base from this, so it may be a read error. The genes are TRDV2 and TRDJ1; possibly TRDD2 for D (6 bases). CDR3 length equals 15 residues. CDR1 is GEAIGNYY and CDR2 is EKD in the germline V gene. Trimming removed 3 bases at V and 3 bases at J, with 16 bases between. CDR3 in DNA: TGTGCCTGTGACGCCGTCTCCTACCGGTCCGATAAACTCATCTTT. Protein product: CACDAVSYRSDKLIF.

The chain has TRDV2 and TRDJ1, with 9 positions matching TRDD3. J lost 0 bases, V lost 6 bases, and 10 bases had no gene match. This CDR3 has 16 amino acids. Germline V gene data show CDR1 as GEAIGNYY and CDR2 as EKD. CDR3 DNA sequence: TGTGCCTGTTCGGAACTGGGGGACCCGTACACCGATAAACTCATCTTT. Its translation is CACSELGDPYTDKLIF.

The rearrangement links TRDV1 to TRDJ3; D possibly matches TRDD2 or TRDD3 (7 bases each). Germline loops: CDR1 TSWWSYY, CDR2 QGS. V lost 3 bases, J lost 4 bases, and 43 bases lay in between. CDR3 size: 27 residues. The CDR3 spells CALGERAFLSPFLVDTYPTWDTRQMFF. CDR3 nucleotide sequence: TGTGCTCTTGGGGAGCGGGCCTTCCTTTCCCCCTTTTTGGTGGATACGTATCCAACGTGGGACACCCGACAGATGTTTTTC.

J is TRDJ1 and V is TRDV2, with TRDD3 matching over 11 bases. From germline, CDR1 is GEAIGNYY and CDR2 EKD. The trim removed 0 bases at V and 3 bases at J, leaving 11 bases unmatched. The CDR3 runs 18 residues. The CDR3 is CACDTLSLGDTRADKLIF. Written as DNA, the CDR3 is TGTGCCTGTGACACCCTCTCGTTGGGGGATACGCGGGCCGATAAACTCATCTTT.

J is TRDJ1 and V is TRDV2; TRDD3 matches 13 bases. V dropped 3 bases and J dropped 3; count of bases not matched to a gene: 12. CDR1 is GEAIGNYY, CDR2 EKD, per germline. The CDR3 is made up of 18 amino acids. For the CDR3, the DNA is TGTGCCTGTGACGACCTACTGGGGGATACGCGGTCGGCCGATAAACTCATCTTT. This gives the protein CACDDLLGDTRSADKLIF.

In its sample, this clone was seen a few times. The chain joins TRDV3 to TRDJ1, with 8 positions matching TRDD3. V dropped 2 bases and J dropped 0; count of bases not matched to a gene: 20. The CDR3 length is 19 residues. From germline, CDR1 is TVYSNPD and CDR2 GDNSRS (reference sequence). This chain's CDR3 is CAFEKVRSSGIPYTDKLIF. CDR3 in DNA: TGTGCCTTTGAGAAGGTCCGTAGTTCGGGGATACCATACACCGATAAACTCATCTTT.

This clone came up a few times. The chain joins TRDV2 to TRDJ1, with a possible D match to TRDD3 (6 bases). Trimming took off 3 bases at V and 2 bases at J, with 12 bases between the two ends. The CDR3 length is 14 residues. In germline, CDR1 is GEAIGNYY, CDR2 EKD. The CDR3 DNA follows: TGTGCCTGTGACCGGTGGGGGGGAACCGATAAACTCATCTTT. It yields the protein CACDRWGGTDKLIF.

This clone was seen a handful of times. J is TRDJ3 and V is TRDV2, with 7 bases fitting TRDD3. The germline CDR1 and CDR2 sequences are GEAIGNYY and EKD. This CDR3 is built from 17 residues. Unmatched junction bases numbered 5, after V lost 3 bases and J lost 1 base. The CDR3 DNA reads TGTGCCTGTGACCAAACGGGGGATTCCTGGGACACCCGACAGATGTTTTTC. This translates into CACDQTGDSWDTRQMFF.

On this clone: Sequence at one end of the junction differs from germline and may be a read error. The CDR3 sequence: CACDTLGDTQRSWDIRKMFF. CDR3 DNA: TGTGCCTGTGACACACTGGGGGATACGCAGAGGTCCTGGGACATCCGAAAGATGTTTTTC. V is TRDV2 and J is TRDJ3; 13 bases are a match to TRDD3. This CDR3 region has 20 residues. The germline CDR1 and CDR2 sequences are GEAIGNYY and EKD.

The chain carries TRDV2 and TRDJ1; 12 bases align to TRDD3. The CDR3 sequence is 19 residues long. The germline CDR1 and CDR2 sequences are GEAIGNYY and EKD. V shed 3 bases, J shed 7 bases, and the junction held 20 bases outside the gene matches. The CDR3 DNA sequence: TGTGCCTGTGACGCACTACTGAACAGCCTGGGGGATACGGCGTCTAAACTCATCTTT. It encodes CACDALLNSLGDTASKLIF.

A word on this clone: A far larger clone is only one base removed, so a read error is likely. The sample holds other DNA sequences that translate to the same CDR3. The genes are TRDV2 and TRDJ3, with D perhaps TRDD3 (5 bases). Trimming pared 1 base from V and 1 base from J, leaving 10 bases between. CDR1 and CDR2 from the germline V gene are GEAIGNYY and EKD. CDR3 length equals 17 residues. For the CDR3, the DNA is TGTGCCTGTGACACAACTGGAGGATCCTGGGACACCCGACAGATGTTTTTC. Translation gives CACDTTGGSWDTRQMFF.